The sequence of this T cell receptor (beta chain) was determined in a study of shared clonotypes between healthy human individuals. On the study more broadly: Participating donors consisted of two women and a few men aged 18 to 49.

This clone is a singleton in its sample. The antigen remains undetermined. V dropped 3 bases and J dropped 1 base, with 16 bases sitting between them. The CDR3 contains 16 residues. Germline CDR1 is KGHSH and CDR2 is LQKENI. The deep-level immunoSEQ assay was used. Genomic DNA of each subset was evenly split across several immunoSEQ plates. Some clones are missing from TCRdb's copy, which holds only in-frame ones; the method was immunoSEQ multiplex PCR. The sample carries about 470,000 clones, around 75% recorded once. Study results and limitations: The represented genetic and exposure-history diversity was limited by the small number of donors.

The sequenced sample was PBMCs. The source of this sequence is a middle-aged woman in good health. Some clones in this sample may be carry-over from other donors' samples. The J gene is TRBJ2-7, the V gene TRBV18; the D gene could be TRBD1 or TRBD2 (5 bases each). CDR3 in amino acids: CASSPWDPEGSYEQYF. The DNA of the CDR3 is TGTGCCAGCTCACCGTGGGACCCCGAGGGATCCTACGAGCAGTACTTC.